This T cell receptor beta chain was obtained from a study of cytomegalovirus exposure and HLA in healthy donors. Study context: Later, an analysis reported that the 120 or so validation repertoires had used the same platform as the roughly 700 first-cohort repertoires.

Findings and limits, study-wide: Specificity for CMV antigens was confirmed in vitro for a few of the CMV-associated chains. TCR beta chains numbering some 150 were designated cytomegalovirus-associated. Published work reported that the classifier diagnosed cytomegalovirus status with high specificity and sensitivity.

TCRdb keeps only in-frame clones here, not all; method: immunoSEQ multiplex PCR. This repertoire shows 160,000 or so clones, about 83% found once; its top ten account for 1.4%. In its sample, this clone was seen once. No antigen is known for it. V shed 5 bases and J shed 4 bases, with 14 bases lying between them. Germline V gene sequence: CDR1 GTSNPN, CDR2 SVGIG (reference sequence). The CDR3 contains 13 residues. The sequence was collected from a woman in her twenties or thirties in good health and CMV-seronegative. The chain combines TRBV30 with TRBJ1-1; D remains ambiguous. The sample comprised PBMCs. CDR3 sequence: CAWGKQGSTEAFF. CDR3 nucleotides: TGTGCCTGGGGTAAACAAGGGAGCACTGAAGCTTTCTTT.